Detailed here is one T cell receptor (beta chain). This record comes from a study of blood T cell repertoires in COVID-19. About the study: Italy, Spain and the United States were the sources of the convalescent and acute COVID-19 samples. T cells, B-cell-depleted T cells, or PBMCs supplied cDNA or gDNA.

Original processing notes: Amplifying reference gene primers gave estimates of nucleated cell counts. The data were produced by immunoSEQ multiplex PCR, yet TCRdb's version contains in-frame clones alone and is incomplete. That table is the source of V, J and clone size, and D and trimming were worked out from the DNA. The data contain under 95,000 clones, over 80% of them singletons. This clonotype originated in a woman aged 45-65 years with acute or convalescent COVID-19. Sequencing input: peripheral blood.

This chain's CDR3 is CASRPGRALDTQYF. The CDR3 region has the DNA TGTGCCAGCAGGCCGGGGAGGGCATTAGATACGCAGTATTTT. The chain joins TRBV7-3 to TRBJ2-3, with 7 bases that match TRBD2. Looked up from germline, CDR1 is SGHTA and CDR2 is FQGTGA. V lost 6 bases, J lost 5 bases, and 8 bases stayed unmatched. This CDR3 is built from 14 residues.